This TCR beta chain was recovered during a study of CD8 T cells in ankylosing spondylitis. Overall study results and limits: Ankylosing spondylitis blood appeared to be characterized by a TCR beta motif of 8 or 9 highly homologous variants.

With molecular barcodes, quantitative 5'-RACE was used to make the TCR beta libraries. MiXCR, applied by TCRdb to the 5' RACE reads, yields one record per CDR3 protein. The sample carries hundreds of thousands of distinct CDR3 sequences, about a quarter recorded once. Turning to this clonotype: Its target is not known.

The sequenced material came from blood, either unsorted or a sorted T cell fraction (not recorded which). The receptor was isolated from a male donor with ankylosing spondylitis or in good health (not recorded which).

CDR3 bases: TGTGCCAGCAGCGTAGGGGCGACTAGTGGGGCCCGTGAGCAGTACTTC. It encodes CASSVGATSGAREQYF. The chain recombines TRBV9 with TRBJ2-7; TRBD2 is a possible D gene (6 bases). Trimming shortened V by 0 bases and J by 7 bases, and 20 bases separated the two germline ends. CDR1 SGDLS and CDR2 YYNGEE come from the germline V gene. The CDR3 spans 16 residues.